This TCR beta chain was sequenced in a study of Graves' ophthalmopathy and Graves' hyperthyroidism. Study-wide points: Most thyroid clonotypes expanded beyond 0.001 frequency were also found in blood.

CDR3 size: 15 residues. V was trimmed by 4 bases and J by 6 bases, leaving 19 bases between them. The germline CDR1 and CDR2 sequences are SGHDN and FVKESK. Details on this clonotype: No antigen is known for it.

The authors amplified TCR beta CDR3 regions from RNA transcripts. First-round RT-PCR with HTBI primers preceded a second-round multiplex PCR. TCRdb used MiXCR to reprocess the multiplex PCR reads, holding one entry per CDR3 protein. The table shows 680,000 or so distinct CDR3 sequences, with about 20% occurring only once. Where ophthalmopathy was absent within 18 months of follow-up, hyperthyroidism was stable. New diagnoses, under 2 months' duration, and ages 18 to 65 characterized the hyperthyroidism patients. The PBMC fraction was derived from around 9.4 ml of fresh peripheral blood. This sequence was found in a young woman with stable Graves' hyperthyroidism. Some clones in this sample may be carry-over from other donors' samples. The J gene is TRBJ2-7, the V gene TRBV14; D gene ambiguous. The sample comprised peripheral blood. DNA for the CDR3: TGTGCCAGCAGCCTACCCTGGGCCCCCTTCTCCGAGCAGTACTTC. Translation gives CASSLPWAPFSEQYF.